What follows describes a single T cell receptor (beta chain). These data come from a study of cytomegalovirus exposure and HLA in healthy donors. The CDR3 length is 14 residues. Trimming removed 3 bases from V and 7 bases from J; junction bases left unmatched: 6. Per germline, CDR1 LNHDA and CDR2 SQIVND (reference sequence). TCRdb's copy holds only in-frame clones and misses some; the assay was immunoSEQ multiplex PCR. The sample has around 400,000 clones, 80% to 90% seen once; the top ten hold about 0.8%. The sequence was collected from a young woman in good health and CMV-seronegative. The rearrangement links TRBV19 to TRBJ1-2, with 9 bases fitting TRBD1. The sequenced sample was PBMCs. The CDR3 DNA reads TGTGCCAGTAGTATTGGGACAGGGACCCGTGGCTACACCTTC. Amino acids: CASSIGTGTRGYTF.